These T cell receptor beta chains were read from a single sample in a study of blood T cell repertoires in COVID-19. The assay was immunoSEQ multiplex PCR, and TCRdb's table has in-frame clones only and misses some. The sample carries over 250,000 clones, approximately 89% recorded once. The specimen was peripheral blood. The receptors originated from a woman aged 25 to 39 with COVID-19, enrolled during active disease. Each CDR3 is given with its conserved first and last residue. Each record gives: D gene, clone size, J gene, V gene, CDR3 DNA, CDR3 protein. The D gene is left open where the match is weak. Clone size appears in some rows only: once, few, many, or a class for an expanded clone.

D gene: NA; clone size: NA; J gene: TRBJ1-1; V gene: TRBV7-6; CDR3 DNA: TGTGCCAGCAGCTTAGATCCGGGGTTGAACACTGAAGCTTTCTTT; CDR3 protein: CASSLDPGLNTEAFF
D gene: NA; clone size: NA; J gene: TRBJ2-5; V gene: TRBV5-4; CDR3 DNA: TGTGCCAGCAGCTTGGACGGGCCCGGGGCCCAGTACTTC; CDR3 protein: CASSLDGPGAQYF
D gene: NA; clone size: NA; J gene: TRBJ2-3; V gene: TRBV28; CDR3 DNA: TGTGCCAGCACGATTAGCGGTATCCAAGATACGCAGTATTTT; CDR3 protein: CASTISGIQDTQYF
D gene: NA; clone size: once; J gene: TRBJ1-3; V gene: TRBV6-1; CDR3 DNA: TGTGCCAGCAGTGAAGTGGAGACAGGCAGAAACACCATATATTTT; CDR3 protein: CASSEVETGRNTIYF
D gene: TRBD1; clone size: NA; J gene: TRBJ2-1; V gene: TRBV4-1; CDR3 DNA: TGCGCCAGCAGCACCGGGACAGGGGGGAATGAGCAGTTCTTC; CDR3 protein: CASSTGTGGNEQFF
D gene: NA; clone size: NA; J gene: TRBJ2-5; V gene: TRBV21-1; CDR3 DNA: TGTGCCAGCAGCAAATTGTTCGGGGGTCAAGAGACCCAGTACTTC; CDR3 protein: CASSKLFGGQETQYF
D gene: TRBD2; clone size: NA; J gene: TRBJ2-2; V gene: TRBV5-1; CDR3 DNA: TGCGCCAGCAGCTGGGGACTAGCGGCGAACACCGGGGAGCTGTTTTTT; CDR3 protein: CASSWGLAANTGELFF
D gene: TRBD1; clone size: once; J gene: TRBJ1-1; V gene: TRBV2; CDR3 DNA: TGTGCCAGCAGGGACAGGGGGCCGAATACAAACACTGAAGCTTTCTTT; CDR3 protein: CASRDRGPNTNTEAFF
D gene: TRBD1; clone size: NA; J gene: TRBJ2-7; V gene: TRBV11-2; CDR3 DNA: TGTGCCAGCAGCTTGTCGGACAGGCGTGGCGAGCAGTACTTC; CDR3 protein: CASSLSDRRGEQYF
D gene: NA; clone size: NA; J gene: TRBJ1-6; V gene: TRBV24-1; CDR3 DNA: TGTGCCACCAGTGATCCCCGAGACCAGGGGCCCTCGAAGTATTCCCTCCACTTT; CDR3 protein: CATSDPRDQGPSKYSLHF
D gene: NA; clone size: NA; J gene: TRBJ2-5; V gene: TRBV28; CDR3 DNA: TGTGCCAGCAGGAAACACACGGGGAAGACCCAGTACTTC; CDR3 protein: CASRKHTGKTQYF
D gene: TRBD2; clone size: NA; J gene: TRBJ2-4; V gene: TRBV5-1; CDR3 DNA: TGCGCCAGCAGTCCCACAGCGGGAGCCCAAAACATTCAGTACTTC; CDR3 protein: CASSPTAGAQNIQYF
D gene: NA; clone size: NA; J gene: TRBJ2-2; V gene: TRBV5-1; CDR3 DNA: TGCGCCAGCAGCTTAGACATAATCACCGGGGAGCTGTTTTTT; CDR3 protein: CASSLDIITGELFF
D gene: NA; clone size: NA; J gene: TRBJ2-7; V gene: TRBV5-1; CDR3 DNA: TGCGCCAGCAGCCTACAGGGATACGAGCAGTACTTC; CDR3 protein: CASSLQGYEQYF
D gene: TRBD2; clone size: NA; J gene: TRBJ2-3; V gene: TRBV5-4; CDR3 DNA: TGTGCCAGCAGTGCTGGGGGACTAGCCGGAGATACGCAGTATTTT; CDR3 protein: CASSAGGLAGDTQYF
D gene: NA; clone size: few; J gene: TRBJ2-1; V gene: TRBV7-9; CDR3 DNA: TGTGCCAGCAGCTTAGGGGCTAGCTTAACCTACAATGAGCAGTTCTTC; CDR3 protein: CASSLGASLTYNEQFF
D gene: TRBD2; clone size: NA; J gene: TRBJ2-1; V gene: TRBV30; CDR3 DNA: TGTGCCTGGGCTCCCGGGACTAGCGGTTACAATGAGCAGTTCTTC; CDR3 protein: CAWAPGTSGYNEQFF
D gene: NA; clone size: NA; J gene: TRBJ2-2; V gene: TRBV2; CDR3 DNA: TGTGCCAGCAAACCGGAAGCGATCACCGGGGAGCTGTTTTTT; CDR3 protein: CASKPEAITGELFF
D gene: NA; clone size: NA; J gene: TRBJ1-3; V gene: TRBV9; CDR3 DNA: TGTGCCAGCAGCCACGAAACAGGAGTGGTTGGAAACACCATATATTTT; CDR3 protein: CASSHETGVVGNTIYF
D gene: NA; clone size: NA; J gene: TRBJ2-3; V gene: TRBV12-3/TRBV12-4; CDR3 DNA: TGTGCCAGCAGTTACTCCACAGATACGCAGTATTTT; CDR3 protein: CASSYSTDTQYF
D gene: NA; clone size: NA; J gene: TRBJ1-5; V gene: TRBV3-1/TRBV3-2; CDR3 DNA: TGTGCCAGCAGCCAACGACAGAGTAGCAATCAGCCCCAGCATTTT; CDR3 protein: CASSQRQSSNQPQHF
D gene: TRBD1; clone size: NA; J gene: TRBJ1-4; V gene: TRBV6-5; CDR3 DNA: TGTGCCAGCAGTTACTCGTGGGAGACAGGGATTGAAAAACTGTTTTTT; CDR3 protein: CASSYSWETGIEKLFF
D gene: NA; clone size: NA; J gene: TRBJ1-2; V gene: TRBV4-1; CDR3 DNA: TGCGCCAGCAGCCAAGAAGATACAGAGTTCTATGGCTACACCTTC; CDR3 protein: CASSQEDTEFYGYTF
D gene: NA; clone size: NA; J gene: TRBJ1-5; V gene: TRBV6-5; CDR3 DNA: TGTGCCAGCAGTTCTGGGGGCGACAGAGTCAATCAGCCCCAGCATTTT; CDR3 protein: CASSSGGDRVNQPQHF
D gene: NA; clone size: NA; J gene: TRBJ1-1; V gene: TRBV7-9; CDR3 DNA: TGTGCCAGCAGGTCCGGGGCCATGAAGGGGGTGGCTTTCTTT; CDR3 protein: CASRSGAMKGVAFF
D gene: TRBD1; clone size: NA; J gene: TRBJ1-2; V gene: TRBV5-1; CDR3 DNA: TGCGCCAGCAGTTTCGACAGGGGCGGCTATGGCTACACCTTC; CDR3 protein: CASSFDRGGYGYTF
D gene: NA; clone size: NA; J gene: TRBJ1-1; V gene: TRBV6-5; CDR3 DNA: TGTGCCAGCAGCTCCGGCGGGGCGAATGTAGAAGCTTTCTTT; CDR3 protein: CASSSGGANVEAFF
D gene: TRBD2; clone size: NA; J gene: TRBJ2-1; V gene: TRBV24-1; CDR3 DNA: TGTGCCACCAGTGTCGGGACTATCTCCTACAATGAGCAGTTCTTC; CDR3 protein: CATSVGTISYNEQFF